This T cell receptor beta chain is from a study of cytomegalovirus exposure and HLA in healthy donors. The CDR3 contains 15 residues. J gave up 2 bases and V 6 bases, and 8 bases lay outside the gene matches. Germline-derived CDR1 and CDR2 are LNHDA and SQIVND (reference sequence). The study, taken as a whole, reports: Later work found that TCR association rates differed between HLA loci; DRB1 had the most and HLA-C the fewest.

With 60 Vbeta and 13 Jbeta primers, the PCR was carried out. Produced via immunoSEQ multiplex PCR; TCRdb's table is partial and in-frame only. The sample lists approximately 90,000 clones, roughly 73% occurring once. As for this clone: Its antigen remains unknown.

The TCR sequence derives from a man aged 35-49 years in good health and CMV-seronegative. Sequenced material: PBMCs. V usage is TRBV19 and J usage is TRBJ2-3, with 7 nucleotides matching TRBD1. The CDR3 here is CASSTWGQITDTQYF. DNA of the CDR3: TGTGCCAGTAGCACTTGGGGACAGATCACAGATACGCAGTATTTT.